The 13 T cell receptor beta chains below come from one sample, sequenced in a study of T cell responses to AZD1222 COVID-19 vaccine. The table came from immunoSEQ multiplex PCR; TCRdb's copy has only in-frame clones and leaves some out. The table lists about 180,000 clones, around nine tenths of them singletons. Here the sequenced sample was peripheral blood, taken on day 0 of AZD1222 vaccination. The receptors derive from an adult in good health.

This clone was picked up one time. This sequence may be a read error, since a much larger clone differs from it by one base. The chain carries TRBV11-3 and TRBJ1-1; no reliable D call. V lost 1 base to trimming and J lost 1 base, with 4 bases between them. CDR1 is SGHNT and CDR2 is YENEEA in the germline V gene. The CDR3 runs to 13 residues. The CDR3 sequence is CASSLGQNTEAFF. The CDR3 region has the DNA TGTGCCAGCAGCTTAGGGCAGAACACTGAAGCTTTCTTT.

In regard to this clone: Other DNA sequences in the same sample also yield this CDR3. V is TRBV28 and J is TRBJ2-2; a possible D gene is TRBD1 (5 bases). Trimming stripped 5 bases from V and 2 bases from J, with 12 bases between. The CDR3 is 15 residues long. Germline CDR1 MDHEN, CDR2 SYDVKM. CDR3 nucleotide sequence: TGTGCCAGCAGTCCCCAGACAGCAAACACCGGGGAGCTGTTTTTT. Residues: CASSPQTANTGELFF.

In DNA form, the CDR3 reads TGTGCCAGCAGCTTCTACCCTATAGGGGATACGCAGTATTTT. Amino acid sequence: CASSFYPIGDTQYF. The rearrangement uses TRBV7-9 and TRBJ2-3; D is unclear. V lost 3 bases, J lost 6 bases, and 13 bases lay in between. Per germline, CDR1 SEHNR and CDR2 FQNEAQ (reference sequence). There are 14 residues in the CDR3. Full variable domain (remainder filled in from reference TRBV7-9 and TRBJ2-3): DTGVSQNPRHKITKRGQNVTFRCDPISEHNRLYWYRQTLGQGPEFLTYFQNEAQLEKSRLLSDRFSAERPKGSFSTLEIQRTEQGDSAMYLCASSFYPIGDTQYFGPGTRLTVL.

V gene TRBV6-2 or TRBV6-3 combines with J gene TRBJ2-7; 11 bases map to TRBD2. The CDR3 totals 15 residues. Germline CDR1 reads MNHEY; CDR2 reads SVGEGT. The trim removed 4 bases at V and 0 bases at J, leaving 2 bases unmatched. CDR3 region: CASSSGLAASYEQYF. The CDR3 region has the DNA TGTGCCAGCAGTTCGGGACTAGCGGCCTCCTACGAGCAGTACTTC.

V gene TRBV9 combines with J gene TRBJ2-7; 8 nucleotides line up with TRBD2. Germline V gene data show CDR1 as SGDLS and CDR2 as YYNGEE. Trimming removed 0 bases from V and 4 bases from J; junction bases left unmatched: 6. There are 15 residues in the CDR3. The CDR3 sequence: CASSVGIAGRYEQYF. The CDR3 nucleotides are TGTGCCAGCAGCGTAGGGATAGCGGGGAGATACGAGCAGTACTTC. Drawing the rest from reference TRBV9 and TRBJ2-7, the complete variable domain is DSGVTQTPKHLITATGQRVTLRCSPRSGDLSVYWYQQSLDQGLQFLIQYYNGEERAKGNILERFSAQQFPDLHSELNLSSLELGDSALYFCASSVGIAGRYEQYFGPGTRLTVT.

The chain is built from TRBV9 and TRBJ2-5; perhaps TRBD2 as D (6 bases). There are 18 residues in the CDR3. V shed 0 bases and J shed 0 bases, with 18 bases lying between them. CDR1 and CDR2 (germline): SGDLS, YYNGEE. CDR3 amino acids: CASSVAISGLGDQETQYF. The CDR3 DNA follows: TGTGCCAGCAGCGTAGCCATTTCGGGACTGGGAGACCAAGAGACCCAGTACTTC.

This chain connects TRBV7-6 to TRBJ2-7, with unresolved D. CDR3 length: 14 residues. The germline gives CDR1 SGHVS, CDR2 FNYEAQ. Trimming shortened V by 5 bases and J by 2 bases, and 13 bases separated the two germline ends. DNA for the CDR3: TGTGCCAGCAGCCCACTGCGGTTGACCTACGAGCAGTACTTC. Amino acids: CASSPLRLTYEQYF.

This clone was observed once. The junction does not match germline at one end; this may be a read error. V and J are TRBV7-9 and TRBJ1-2; D may be TRBD1 (6 bases). Germline assignment: CDR1 SEHNR and CDR2 FQNEAQ (reference sequence). CDR3 size: 16 residues. The CDR3 DNA is TGTGCCAGCAGCGTAGCGGGAGTAGGGGGGGACTATGGCTACACCTTC. Residues: CASSVAGVGGDYGYTF. Supplemented by reference TRBV7-9 and TRBJ1-2, the full variable domain reads DTGVSQNPRHKITKRGQNVTFRCDPISEHNRLYWYRQTLGQGPEFLTYFQNEAQLEKSRLLSDRFSAERPKGSFSTLEIQRTEQGDSAMYLCASSVAGVGGDYGYTFGSGTRLTVV.

This sequence joins TRBV9 and TRBJ1-2; no firm D call. This CDR3 spans 16 amino acids. The V gene lost 2 bases and the J gene lost 3 bases, with 17 bases spanning the gap. Germline CDR1 reads SGDLS; CDR2 reads YYNGEE. CDR3 sequence: CASSVTLRGLDYGYTF. The CDR3 DNA is TGTGCCAGCAGCGTTACCCTCCGTGGACTCGACTATGGCTACACCTTC.

The genes are TRBV5-4 and TRBJ1-6; 7 bases fit TRBD1. The V and J ends lost 4 bases and 8 bases, in that order; junction bases with no gene match: 6. Germline V gene lookup returns CDR1 SGHNT and CDR2 YYREEE (reference sequence). The CDR3 has 14 amino acids. CDR3 region: CASSRQGGDSPLHF. The CDR3 DNA follows: TGTGCCAGCAGCCGACAGGGCGGGGATTCACCCCTCCACTTT. The full variable domain, with the rest looked up from reference TRBV5-4 and TRBJ1-6, is ETGVTQSPTHLIKTRGQQVTLRCSSQSGHNTVSWYQQALGQGPQFIFQYYREEENGRGNFPPRFSGLQFPNYSSELNVNALELDDSALYLCASSRQGGDSPLHFGNGTRLTVT.

The chain joins TRBV6-1 to TRBJ1-2; 8 bases agree with TRBD1. The CDR3 contains 14 residues. J was trimmed by 7 bases and V by 1 base; bases with no gene match: 5. The germline V gene has CDR1 MNHNS and CDR2 SASEGT. CDR3 protein: CASSEVRGQRGYTF. In DNA, the CDR3 is TGTGCCAGCAGTGAAGTCAGGGGGCAGCGTGGCTACACCTTC.

J is TRBJ2-3 and V is TRBV7-9, with a weak D call TRBD1 (6 bases). The CDR3 contains 15 residues. The germline V and J ends were trimmed by 1 base and 9 bases, with 17 bases remaining between them. The germline CDR1 and CDR2 sequences are SEHNR and FQNEAQ (reference sequence). CDR3 DNA: TGTGCCAGCAGCTTAGGGTACAGGGAAAAGGAAACGCAGTATTTT. Translated, it gives CASSLGYREKETQYF.

The chain couples TRBV5-4 to TRBJ1-1; 8 nucleotides match TRBD1. This CDR3 has 19 amino acids. Trimming at V came to 4 bases and at J to 0 bases, leaving 17 bases not matched to a gene. Germline V gene lookup returns CDR1 SGHNT and CDR2 YYREEE (reference sequence). CDR3 DNA sequence: TGTGCCAGCAGCGTGCCGAGGGGTGGCAGGGGGCTAATGAACACTGAAGCTTTCTTT. Amino acids: CASSVPRGGRGLMNTEAFF.